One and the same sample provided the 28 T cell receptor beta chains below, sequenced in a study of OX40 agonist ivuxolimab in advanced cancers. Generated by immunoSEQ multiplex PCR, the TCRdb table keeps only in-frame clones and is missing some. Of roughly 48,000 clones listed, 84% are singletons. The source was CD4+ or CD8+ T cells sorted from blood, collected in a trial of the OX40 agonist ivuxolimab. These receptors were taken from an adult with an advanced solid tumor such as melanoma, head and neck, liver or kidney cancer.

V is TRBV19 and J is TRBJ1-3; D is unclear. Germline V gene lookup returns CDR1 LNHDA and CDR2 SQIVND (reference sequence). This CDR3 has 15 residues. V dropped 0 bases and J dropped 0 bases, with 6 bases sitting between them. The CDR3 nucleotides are TGTGCCAGTAGTATAGAAACCAACTCTGGAAACACCATATATTTT. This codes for CASSIETNSGNTIYF.

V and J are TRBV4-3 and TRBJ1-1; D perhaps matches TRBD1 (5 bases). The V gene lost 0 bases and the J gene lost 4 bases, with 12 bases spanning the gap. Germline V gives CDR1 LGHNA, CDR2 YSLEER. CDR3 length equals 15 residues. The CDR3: CASSQEERDGTEAFF. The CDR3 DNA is TGCGCCAGCAGCCAAGAGGAAAGGGACGGCACTGAAGCTTTCTTT.

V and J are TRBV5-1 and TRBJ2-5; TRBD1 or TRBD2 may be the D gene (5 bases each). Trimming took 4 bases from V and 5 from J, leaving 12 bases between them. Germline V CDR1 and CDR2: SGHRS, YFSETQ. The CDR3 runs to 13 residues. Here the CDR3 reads CASSQGSAETQYF. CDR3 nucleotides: TGCGCCAGCAGCCAGGGTAGCGCGGAGACCCAGTACTTC.

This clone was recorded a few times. The CDR3 DNA reads TGTGCCAGCAGTGGAATAGGGATAGGCGAGCAGTACTTC. This gives the protein CASSGIGIGEQYF. The chain is built from TRBV2 and TRBJ2-7; D is undetermined. Germline assignment: CDR1 SNHLY and CDR2 FYNNEI. V lost 4 bases and J 6 bases, leaving 13 bases between the germline ends. This CDR3 comprises 13 residues.

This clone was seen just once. CDR3 region: CASIRLAGQETQYF. The CDR3 nucleotides read TGTGCCAGCATCCGACTAGCGGGCCAAGAGACCCAGTACTTC. The gene calls are TRBV11-3 and TRBJ2-5; 10 nucleotides align to TRBD2. Trimming took 7 bases from V and 1 from J; bases not matched to a gene: 3. The CDR3 runs 14 residues. Germline V gene lookup returns CDR1 SGHNT and CDR2 YENEEA. Full variable domain (missing parts from reference TRBV11-3 and TRBJ2-5): EAGVVQSPRYKIIEKKQPVAFWCNPISGHNTLYWYLQNLGQGPELLIRYENEEAVDDSQLPKDRFSAERLKGVDSTLKIQPAELGDSAVYLCASIRLAGQETQYFGPGTRLLVL.

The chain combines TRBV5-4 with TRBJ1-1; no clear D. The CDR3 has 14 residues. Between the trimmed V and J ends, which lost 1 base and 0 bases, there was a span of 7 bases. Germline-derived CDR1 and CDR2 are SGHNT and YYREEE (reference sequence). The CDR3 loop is CASSLPVLNTEAFF. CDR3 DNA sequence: TGTGCCAGCAGCTTGCCGGTTTTGAACACTGAAGCTTTCTTT.

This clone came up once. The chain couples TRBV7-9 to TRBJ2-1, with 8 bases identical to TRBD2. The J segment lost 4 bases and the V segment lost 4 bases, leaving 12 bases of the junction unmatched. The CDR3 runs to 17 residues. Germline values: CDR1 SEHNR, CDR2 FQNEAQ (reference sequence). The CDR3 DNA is TGTGCCAGCAGCTGGCCGAAAGAGCGGGAGAGATACAATGAGCAGTTCTTC. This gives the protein CASSWPKERERYNEQFF.

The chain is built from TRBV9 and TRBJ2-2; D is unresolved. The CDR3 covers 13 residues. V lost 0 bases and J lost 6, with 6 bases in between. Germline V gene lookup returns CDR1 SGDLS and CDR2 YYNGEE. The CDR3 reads CASSVGLSGELFF. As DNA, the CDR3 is TGTGCCAGCAGCGTAGGCCTATCCGGGGAGCTGTTTTTT.

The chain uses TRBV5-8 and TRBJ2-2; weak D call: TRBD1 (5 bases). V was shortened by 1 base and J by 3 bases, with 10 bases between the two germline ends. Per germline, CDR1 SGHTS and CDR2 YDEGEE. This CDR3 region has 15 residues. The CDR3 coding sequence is TGTGCCAGCAGCTTGTTCCCCAGGGACACCGGGGAGCTGTTTTTT. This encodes CASSLFPRDTGELFF.

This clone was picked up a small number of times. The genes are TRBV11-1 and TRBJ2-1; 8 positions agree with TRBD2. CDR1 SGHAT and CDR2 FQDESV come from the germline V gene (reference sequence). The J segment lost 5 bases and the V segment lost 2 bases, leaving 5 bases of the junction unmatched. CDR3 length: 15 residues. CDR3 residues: CASSLKRGTNNEQFF. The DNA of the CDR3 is TGTGCCAGCAGCTTAAAGCGGGGGACCAACAATGAGCAGTTCTTC.

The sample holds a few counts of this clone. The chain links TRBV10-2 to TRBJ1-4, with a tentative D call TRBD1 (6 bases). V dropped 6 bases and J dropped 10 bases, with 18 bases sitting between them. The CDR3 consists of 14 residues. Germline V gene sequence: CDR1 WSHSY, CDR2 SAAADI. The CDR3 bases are TGCGCCAGCAGGCCGGGACAAAGGGTGAGAAAACTGTTTTTT. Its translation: CASRPGQRVRKLFF.

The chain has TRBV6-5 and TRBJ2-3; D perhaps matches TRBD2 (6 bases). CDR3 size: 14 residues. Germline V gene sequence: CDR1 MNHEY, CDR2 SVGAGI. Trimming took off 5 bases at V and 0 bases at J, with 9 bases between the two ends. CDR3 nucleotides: TGTGCCAGCAGTCGGGGGTCTAGCACAGATACGCAGTATTTT. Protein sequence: CASSRGSSTDTQYF.

CDR3 DNA sequence: TGTGCCACCAGCAGAGAGACAGGGGCCCCGTCGGGCGAGCAGTACTTC. It encodes CATSRETGAPSGEQYF. V is TRBV15 and J is TRBJ2-5; 8 positions agree with TRBD1. The J call is in doubt because the DNA end fits TRBJ2-7 better. Germline lookup yields CDR1 LNHNV and CDR2 YYDKDF (reference sequence). The CDR3 runs to 16 residues.

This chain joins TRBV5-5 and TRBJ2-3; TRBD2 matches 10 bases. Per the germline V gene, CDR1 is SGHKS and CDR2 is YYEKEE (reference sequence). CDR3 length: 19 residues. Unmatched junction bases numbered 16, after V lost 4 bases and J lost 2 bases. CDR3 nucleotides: TGTGCCAGCAGCCGTGGGACAGGCGGACTAGCGGTGGACACAGATACGCAGTATTTT. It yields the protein CASSRGTGGLAVDTDTQYF.

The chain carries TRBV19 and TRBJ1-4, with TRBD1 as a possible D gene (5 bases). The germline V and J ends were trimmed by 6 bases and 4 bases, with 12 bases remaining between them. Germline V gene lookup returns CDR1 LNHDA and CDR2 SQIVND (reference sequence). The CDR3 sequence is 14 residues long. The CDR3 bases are TGTGCCAGTAGAAGGGACGGGAATAATGAAAAACTGTTTTTT. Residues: CASRRDGNNEKLFF.

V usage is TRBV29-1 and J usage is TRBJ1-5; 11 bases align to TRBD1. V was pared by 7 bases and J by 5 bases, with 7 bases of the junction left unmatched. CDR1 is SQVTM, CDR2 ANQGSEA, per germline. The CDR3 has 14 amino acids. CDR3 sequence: CSATGTGGDQPQHF. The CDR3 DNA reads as TGCAGCGCGACCGGGACAGGGGGGGATCAGCCCCAGCATTTT.

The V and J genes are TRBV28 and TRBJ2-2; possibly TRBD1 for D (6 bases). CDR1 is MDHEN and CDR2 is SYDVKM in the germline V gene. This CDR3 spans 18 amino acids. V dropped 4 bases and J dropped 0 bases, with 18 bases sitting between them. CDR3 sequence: CASSSPGDSAANTGELFF. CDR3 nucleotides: TGTGCCAGCAGTTCCCCAGGGGATAGCGCCGCGAACACCGGGGAGCTGTTTTTT. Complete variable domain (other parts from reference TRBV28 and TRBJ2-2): DVKVTQSSRYLVKRTGEKVFLECVQDMDHENMFWYRQDPGLGLRLIYFSYDVKMKEKGDIPEGYSVSREKKERFSLILESASTNQTSMYLCASSSPGDSAANTGELFFGEGSRLTVL.

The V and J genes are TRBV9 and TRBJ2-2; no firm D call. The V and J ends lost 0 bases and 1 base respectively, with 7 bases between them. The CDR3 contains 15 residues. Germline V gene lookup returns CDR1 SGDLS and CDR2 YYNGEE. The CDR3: CASSVVGMNTGELFF. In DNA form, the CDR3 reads TGTGCCAGCAGCGTAGTTGGGATGAACACCGGGGAGCTGTTTTTT.

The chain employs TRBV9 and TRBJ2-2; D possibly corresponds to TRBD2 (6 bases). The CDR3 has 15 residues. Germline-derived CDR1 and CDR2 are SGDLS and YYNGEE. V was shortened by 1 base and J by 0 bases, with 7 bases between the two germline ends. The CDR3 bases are TGTGCCAGCAGCGTAACGGGAGCGAACACCGGGGAGCTGTTTTTT. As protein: CASSVTGANTGELFF.

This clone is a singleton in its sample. The chain's CDR3 is CASSFTPRAYNEQFF. The CDR3 region has the DNA TGTGCCAGCAGTTTTACGCCACGAGCTTACAATGAGCAGTTCTTC. J is TRBJ2-1 and V is TRBV28; D ambiguous. Germline CDR1 and CDR2: MDHEN and SYDVKM. The CDR3 is 15 amino acids. V was shortened by 3 bases and J by 4 bases, with 13 bases between the two germline ends.

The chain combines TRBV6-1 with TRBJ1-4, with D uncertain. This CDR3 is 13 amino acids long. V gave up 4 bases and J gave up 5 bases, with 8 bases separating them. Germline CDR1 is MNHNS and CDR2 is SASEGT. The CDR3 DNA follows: TGTGCCAGCAGTGGCGACGTAAATGAAAAACTGTTTTTT. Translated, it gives CASSGDVNEKLFF.

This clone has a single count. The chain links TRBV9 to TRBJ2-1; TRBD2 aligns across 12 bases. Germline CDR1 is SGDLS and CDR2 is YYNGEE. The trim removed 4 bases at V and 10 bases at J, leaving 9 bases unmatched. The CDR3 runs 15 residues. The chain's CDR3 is CASSLLAGGQLEQFF. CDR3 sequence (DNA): TGTGCCAGCAGCCTCCTAGCGGGAGGGCAGTTGGAGCAGTTCTTC.

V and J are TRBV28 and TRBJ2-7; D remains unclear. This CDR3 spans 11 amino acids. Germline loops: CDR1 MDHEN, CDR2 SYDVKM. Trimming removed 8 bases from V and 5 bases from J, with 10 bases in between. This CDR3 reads CASGVRNEQYF. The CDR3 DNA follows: TGTGCCAGCGGGGTCAGGAACGAGCAGTACTTC.

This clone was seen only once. CDR3 protein: CASSYSTPGSGNTIYF. For the CDR3, the DNA is TGTGCCAGCAGTTACTCGACTCCGGGGTCTGGAAACACCATATATTTT. The chain joins TRBV6-5 to TRBJ1-3; D is uncertain. The ends were cut back, 0 bases at V and 1 base at J, with 10 bases in the middle. The germline CDR1 and CDR2 sequences are MNHEY and SVGAGI. The CDR3 is made up of 16 amino acids.

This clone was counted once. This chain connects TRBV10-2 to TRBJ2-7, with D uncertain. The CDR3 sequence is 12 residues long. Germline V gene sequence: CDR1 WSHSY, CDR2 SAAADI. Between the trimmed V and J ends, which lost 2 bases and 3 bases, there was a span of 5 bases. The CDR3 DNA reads TGCGCCAGCAGTGAGGGGAACTACGAGCAGTACTTC. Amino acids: CASSEGNYEQYF.

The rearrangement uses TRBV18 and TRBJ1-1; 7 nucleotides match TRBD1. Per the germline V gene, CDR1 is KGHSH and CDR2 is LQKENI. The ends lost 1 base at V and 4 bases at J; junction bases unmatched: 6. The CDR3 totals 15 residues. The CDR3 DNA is TGTGCCAGCTCACCACAGGGGGCGGGGAGCACTGAAGCTTTCTTT. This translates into CASSPQGAGSTEAFF.

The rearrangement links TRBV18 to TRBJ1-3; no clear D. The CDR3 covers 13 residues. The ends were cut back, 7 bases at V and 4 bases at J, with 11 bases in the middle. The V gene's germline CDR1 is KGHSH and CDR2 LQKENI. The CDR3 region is CASYPLGGNTIYF. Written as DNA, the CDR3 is TGTGCCAGCTACCCTCTAGGGGGAAACACCATATATTTT.

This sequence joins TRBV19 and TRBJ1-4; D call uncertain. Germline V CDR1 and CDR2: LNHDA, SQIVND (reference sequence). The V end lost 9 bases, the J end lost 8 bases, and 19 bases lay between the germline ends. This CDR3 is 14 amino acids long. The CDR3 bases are TGTGCCAGCCGTCGGTCGGACCCCGGGGAAAAACTGTTTTTT. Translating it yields CASRRSDPGEKLFF.